The 32 T cell receptor beta chains listed next were all sequenced from one sample in a study of blood T cell repertoires in COVID-19. TCRdb's copy holds only in-frame clones and misses some; the assay was immunoSEQ multiplex PCR. The table has around 300,000 clones, roughly nine tenths seen once; the top ten hold under 2.5%. Material: PBMCs or T cells enriched from blood (not recorded which). The receptors shown here come from a woman aged 18-29 years who had recovered from COVID-19.

The genes are TRBV18 and TRBJ1-4; D unclear. This CDR3 region has 16 residues. In germline, CDR1 is KGHSH, CDR2 LQKENI. Trimming left V 4 bases short and J 0 bases short, with 12 bases between. Here the CDR3 reads CASSLRETSTNEKLFF. CDR3 coding DNA: TGTGCCAGCTCACTAAGGGAGACTTCAACTAATGAAAAACTGTTTTTT.

This chain connects TRBV15 to TRBJ2-3; D remains ambiguous. The germline V and J ends were trimmed by 3 bases and 2 bases, with 6 bases remaining between them. This CDR3 has 13 residues. Germline values: CDR1 LNHNV, CDR2 YYDKDF (reference sequence). The CDR3 DNA is TGTGCCACCAGCAGTACCTACACAGATACGCAGTATTTT. Protein sequence: CATSSTYTDTQYF. Using reference TRBV15 and TRBJ2-3 for the parts outside the CDR3, the full variable domain is DAMVIQNPRYQVTQFGKPVTLSCSQTLNHNVMYWYQQKSSQAPKLLFHYYDKDFNNEADTPDNFQSRRPNTSFCFLDIRSPGLGDTAMYLCATSSTYTDTQYFGPGTRLTVL.

This chain connects TRBV11-2 to TRBJ1-6, with 8 bases that match TRBD1. CDR1 and CDR2 from the germline V gene are SGHAT and FQNNGV. The V gene end was trimmed by 0 bases and the J gene end by 10 bases; junction bases not matched to a gene: 8. This CDR3 spans 16 amino acids. The CDR3 region is CASSLEPWTGRSPLHF. The CDR3 coding sequence is TGTGCCAGCAGCTTAGAACCTTGGACAGGGAGGTCACCCCTCCACTTT. The full variable domain, its missing parts supplied by reference TRBV11-2 and TRBJ1-6, is EAGVAQSPRYKIIEKRQSVAFWCNPISGHATLYWYQQILGQGPKLLIQFQNNGVVDDSQLPKDRFSAERLKGVDSTLKIQPAKLEDSAVYLCASSLEPWTGRSPLHFGNGTRLTVT.

J is TRBJ2-1 and V is TRBV29-1; 9 bases are a match to TRBD1. J lost 5 bases, V lost 8 bases, and 4 bases had no gene match. Germline CDR1 is SQVTM and CDR2 is ANQGSEA. The CDR3 is made up of 12 amino acids. CDR3 in amino acids: CSCRDRDNEQFF. In DNA form, the CDR3 reads TGCAGCTGCCGGGACAGGGACAATGAGCAGTTCTTC.

The V gene is TRBV5-1, the J gene TRBJ1-1; the D gene is possibly TRBD1 (5 bases). The CDR3 sequence is 13 residues long. Germline V CDR1 and CDR2: SGHRS, YFSETQ. The ends were cut back, 4 bases at V and 1 base at J, with 8 bases in the middle. Written as DNA, the CDR3 is TGCGCCAGCAGCCCCGGACAGAACACTGAAGCTTTCTTT. Translated: CASSPGQNTEAFF.

The chain joins TRBV2 to TRBJ1-1, with D possibly matching TRBD1 (6 bases). From germline, CDR1 is SNHLY and CDR2 FYNNEI. The CDR3 is 14 residues long. The ends were cut back, 4 bases at V and 1 base at J, with 10 bases in the middle. The CDR3 region has the DNA TGTGCCAGCAGTGTCTTACAGGGGAACACTGAAGCTTTCTTT. Translation gives CASSVLQGNTEAFF.

The chain is built from TRBV5-1 and TRBJ2-1; 8 bases match TRBD1. Unmatched junction bases numbered 14, after V lost 3 bases and J lost 0 bases. The CDR3 length is 19 residues. Germline CDR1 SGHRS, CDR2 YFSETQ. CDR3 nucleotide sequence: TGCGCCAGCAGCTACTTGGGTTCCGGGACAGGTGTCTCCTACAATGAGCAGTTCTTC. Its protein product is CASSYLGSGTGVSYNEQFF.

The chain uses TRBV5-6 and TRBJ2-3; D might be TRBD1 (5 bases). V was cut by 0 bases and J by 6 bases, with 11 bases left in between. CDR1 is SGHDT, CDR2 YYEEEE, per germline. The CDR3 is made up of 14 amino acids. The CDR3 loop is CASSLARVGDTQYF. The CDR3 nucleotides read TGTGCCAGCAGCTTGGCCAGGGTTGGGGATACGCAGTATTTT. The full variable domain, completed using reference TRBV5-6 and TRBJ2-3, is DAGVTQSPTHLIKTRGQQVTLRCSPKSGHDTVSWYQQALGQGPQFIFQYYEEEERQRGNFPDRFSGHQFPNYSSELNVNALLLGDSALYLCASSLARVGDTQYFGPGTRLTVL.

In its sample, this clone was seen once. The chain uses TRBV5-1 and TRBJ2-3; D possibly corresponds to TRBD2 (6 bases). Trimming left V 6 bases short and J 0 bases short, with 11 bases between. Per germline, CDR1 SGHRS and CDR2 YFSETQ. This CDR3 has 14 amino acids. CDR3 protein: CASTPGASTDTQYF. The CDR3 region has the DNA TGCGCCAGCACTCCGGGAGCTAGCACAGATACGCAGTATTTT.

V gene TRBV5-1 combines with J gene TRBJ1-1; no reliable D call. Germline CDR1 and CDR2: SGHRS and YFSETQ. The CDR3 loop spans 15 amino acids. Trimming cost V 4 bases and J 1 base, with 14 bases left between them. The CDR3 reads CASSTSRYPNTEAFF. The DNA for the CDR3 is TGCGCCAGCAGCACCTCGAGGTACCCGAACACTGAAGCTTTCTTT.

The sample holds a few counts of this clone. At one end the junction does not follow the germline gene, possibly because of a read error. CDR3 loop: CASSLTPGQGSGELFF. Written as DNA, the CDR3 is TGTGCTAGCAGCTTAACTCCGGGACAGGGCTCCGGGGAGCTGTTTTTT. The chain employs TRBV7-7 and TRBJ2-2; 9 nucleotides match TRBD1. The CDR3 length is 16 residues. Germline loops: CDR1 SSHAT, CDR2 FNYEAQ (reference sequence).

As concerns this clone: Additional DNA sequences in this sample encode the identical CDR3. The chain links TRBV5-1 to TRBJ2-3; 7 bases are shared with TRBD2. Germline V gene data show CDR1 as SGHRS and CDR2 as YFSETQ. This CDR3 is built from 16 residues. V was pared by 0 bases and J by 0 bases, with 4 bases of the junction left unmatched. CDR3 residues: CASSLGLAASTDTQYF. The CDR3 DNA follows: TGCGCCAGCAGCTTGGGGCTAGCGGCTAGCACAGATACGCAGTATTTT.

The V gene is TRBV5-4, the J gene TRBJ2-1; D unresolved. This CDR3 contains 16 residues. V was shortened by 0 bases and J by 6 bases, with 16 bases between the two germline ends. Germline loops: CDR1 SGHNT, CDR2 YYREEE (reference sequence). The CDR3 bases are TGTGCCAGCAGCTTGGGGTTAGAAATCCTCACCAATGAGCAGTTCTTC. Protein sequence: CASSLGLEILTNEQFF.

The CDR3 DNA reads TGTGCCAGCAGGGGACAAGGCAATCAGCCCCAGCATTTT. Residues: CASRGQGNQPQHF. The chain is built from TRBV6-5 and TRBJ1-5, with TRBD1 as a possible D gene (6 bases). Germline V gene lookup returns CDR1 MNHEY and CDR2 SVGAGI. This CDR3 contains 13 residues. The V gene lost 6 bases and the J gene lost 2 bases, with 8 bases spanning the gap.

This chain uses TRBV19 with TRBJ2-5; the match to TRBD2 covers 7 bases. The CDR3 covers 13 residues. Germline loops: CDR1 LNHDA, CDR2 SQIVND (reference sequence). The trim removed 10 bases at V and 5 bases at J, leaving 10 bases unmatched. CDR3 residues: CATRIQGGETQYF. The CDR3, as DNA: TGTGCCACTCGGATTCAGGGAGGGGAGACCCAGTACTTC.

The V gene is TRBV30, the J gene TRBJ2-3; D perhaps matches TRBD2 (6 bases). V was shortened by 5 bases and J by 4 bases, with 16 bases between the two germline ends. Per germline, CDR1 GTSNPN and CDR2 SVGIG (reference sequence). This CDR3 has 14 amino acids. The CDR3, as DNA: TGTGCCTGGGGGGCGGGGACCTTGGCAGATACGCAGTATTTT. Translating it yields CAWGAGTLADTQYF.

J is TRBJ2-1 and V is TRBV5-1; 8 nucleotides line up with TRBD1. Germline loops: CDR1 SGHRS, CDR2 YFSETQ. CDR3 length: 14 residues. V was pared by 3 bases and J by 4 bases, with 3 bases of the junction left unmatched. The CDR3 sequence is CASSWGTGYNEQFF. CDR3 DNA sequence: TGCGCCAGCAGCTGGGGGACAGGTTACAATGAGCAGTTCTTC.

This chain connects TRBV20-1 to TRBJ2-2, with D unclear. The length of the CDR3 is 13 residues. Deletions cut 4 bases from V and 2 bases from J, with 8 bases between. Per germline, CDR1 DFQATT and CDR2 SNEGSKA (reference sequence). CDR3 protein: CSATDLNTGELFF. The DNA of the CDR3 is TGCAGTGCTACTGACCTTAACACCGGGGAGCTGTTTTTT.

The V gene is TRBV12-3 or TRBV12-4, the J gene TRBJ1-6; 7 nucleotides match TRBD1. The CDR3 totals 13 residues. V was pared by 6 bases and J by 6 bases, with 2 bases of the junction left unmatched. CDR3 loop: CASSRGFNSPLHF. As DNA, the CDR3 is TGTGCCAGCAGCAGGGGGTTTAATTCACCCCTCCACTTT.

The chain couples TRBV3-1 (or the pseudogene TRBV3-2) to TRBJ2-5; 7 nucleotides agree with TRBD1. CDR1 and CDR2 (germline): LGHDT, YNNKEL (reference sequence). V trimming: 0 bases; J trimming: 1 base; junction bases outside the gene matches: 11. This CDR3 spans 18 amino acids. The CDR3 here is CASSQDWDSGGIQETQYF. DNA for the CDR3: TGTGCCAGCAGCCAAGACTGGGACAGTGGGGGTATCCAAGAGACCCAGTACTTC.

The V call is TRBV10-1, the J call TRBJ2-5; D ambiguous. The ends were cut back, 0 bases at V and 2 bases at J, with 7 bases in the middle. Germline CDR1 WNHNN, CDR2 SYGVQD (reference sequence). The CDR3 is 14 amino acids. CDR3 sequence (DNA): TGCGCCAGCAGTGAGTCGGGCAGTCAAGAGACCCAGTACTTC. The encoded protein is CASSESGSQETQYF.

This clone was observed a single time. The J gene is TRBJ2-3, the V gene TRBV25-1; 9 bases map to TRBD2. Trimming removed 3 bases from V and 0 bases from J; junction bases left unmatched: 4. Per the germline V gene, CDR1 is MGHDK and CDR2 is SYGVNS. The CDR3 loop spans 16 amino acids. CDR3 in DNA: TGTGCCAGCAGTGATCATAGCGGGGGAAGCACAGATACGCAGTATTTT. Translation gives CASSDHSGGSTDTQYF.

The chain is built from TRBV12-5 and TRBJ2-5, with D possibly matching TRBD1 (5 bases). Trimming stripped 3 bases from V and 5 bases from J, with 13 bases between. This CDR3 spans 14 amino acids. From germline, CDR1 is LGHNT and CDR2 FRNRAP. In DNA, the CDR3 is TGTGCTAGTGGTTTACAGGCCGTACGGGAGACCCAGTACTTC. Its protein product is CASGLQAVRETQYF.

The rearrangement uses TRBV28 and TRBJ1-1; the D is unclear. The CDR3 is made up of 14 amino acids. Germline lookup yields CDR1 MDHEN and CDR2 SYDVKM. The V gene lost 2 bases and the J gene lost 5 bases, with 12 bases spanning the gap. The CDR3 DNA sequence: TGTGCCAGCAGTTTAGGCCTTCTGAGGACTGAAGCTTTCTTT. It yields the protein CASSLGLLRTEAFF.

This chain connects TRBV9 to TRBJ2-6, with 8 bases that match TRBD2. This CDR3 comprises 18 residues. Germline lookup yields CDR1 SGDLS and CDR2 YYNGEE. J lost 0 bases, V lost 3 bases, and 8 bases had no gene match. The CDR3 DNA reads TGTGCCAGCAGCGACTCGAGCGGGGGCAACTCTGGGGCCAACGTCCTGACTTTC. Translation gives CASSDSSGGNSGANVLTF.

The chain carries TRBV5-4 and TRBJ2-7; 10 positions agree with TRBD1. J was trimmed by 5 bases and V by 3 bases; bases with no gene match: 11. The CDR3 spans 16 residues. Germline V gene sequence: CDR1 SGHNT, CDR2 YYREEE (reference sequence). CDR3 loop: CASSSQDRGILHEQYF. In DNA form, the CDR3 reads TGTGCCAGCAGCTCTCAGGACAGGGGGATCTTGCACGAGCAGTACTTC. The variable domain in full, completed from reference TRBV5-4 and TRBJ2-7, reads ETGVTQSPTHLIKTRGQQVTLRCSSQSGHNTVSWYQQALGQGPQFIFQYYREEENGRGNFPPRFSGLQFPNYSSELNVNALELDDSALYLCASSSQDRGILHEQYFGPGTRLTVT.

The chain carries TRBV5-1 and TRBJ2-3; D gene unclear. V was clipped by 0 bases and J by 4 bases, with 15 bases between them. Germline V CDR1 and CDR2: SGHRS, YFSETQ. This CDR3 spans 16 amino acids. The CDR3, as DNA: TGCGCCAGCAGCTTGGAGGTGGGCAGTACGGCAGATACGCAGTATTTT. Its protein is CASSLEVGSTADTQYF.

The chain recombines TRBV15 with TRBJ1-2; D is ambiguous. The germline V gene has CDR1 LNHNV and CDR2 YYDKDF (reference sequence). V was cut by 0 bases and J by 4 bases, with 15 bases left in between. The CDR3 is 16 residues long. The CDR3 region is CATSREDDGPPYGYTF. The CDR3 DNA is TGTGCCACCAGCAGAGAAGATGATGGGCCACCCTATGGCTACACCTTC.

The CDR3 is CASLSGQGGNSPLHF. CDR3 nucleotides: TGCGCCAGCCTGAGCGGGCAGGGAGGAAATTCACCCCTCCACTTT. The V gene is TRBV10-2, the J gene TRBJ1-6, with a weak D call TRBD1 (5 bases). Trimming took 8 bases from V and 7 from J, leaving 18 bases between them. The germline V gene has CDR1 WSHSY and CDR2 SAAADI. CDR3 length: 15 residues.

V and J are TRBV19 and TRBJ2-7, with a tentative D call TRBD1 (5 bases). The CDR3 is made up of 16 amino acids. CDR1 is LNHDA, CDR2 SQIVND, per germline (reference sequence). Between the trimmed V and J ends, which lost 4 bases and 0 bases, there was a span of 16 bases. The CDR3 region is CASSTDRTRLSYEQYF. The CDR3 nucleotides read TGTGCCAGTAGTACTGACAGAACCCGCCTCTCCTACGAGCAGTACTTC.

This chain connects TRBV28 to TRBJ1-5; the match to TRBD1 covers 10 bases. The CDR3 extends over 16 amino acids. J gave up 3 bases and V 9 bases, and 11 bases lay outside the gene matches. From germline, CDR1 is MDHEN and CDR2 SYDVKM. The CDR3 coding sequence is TGTGCCAGTCTCGGACAGGGGGTATTTAACAATCAGCCCCAGCATTTT. It encodes CASLGQGVFNNQPQHF.

The chain has TRBV5-8 and TRBJ1-2, with a possible D match to TRBD1 (5 bases). The CDR3 loop spans 15 amino acids. Trimming left V 1 base short and J 0 bases short, with 10 bases between. Germline V gene data show CDR1 as SGHTS and CDR2 as YDEGEE. CDR3 nucleotides: TGTGCCAGCAGCTTGCGACAGCTAGCTAACTATGGCTACACCTTC. As protein: CASSLRQLANYGYTF.